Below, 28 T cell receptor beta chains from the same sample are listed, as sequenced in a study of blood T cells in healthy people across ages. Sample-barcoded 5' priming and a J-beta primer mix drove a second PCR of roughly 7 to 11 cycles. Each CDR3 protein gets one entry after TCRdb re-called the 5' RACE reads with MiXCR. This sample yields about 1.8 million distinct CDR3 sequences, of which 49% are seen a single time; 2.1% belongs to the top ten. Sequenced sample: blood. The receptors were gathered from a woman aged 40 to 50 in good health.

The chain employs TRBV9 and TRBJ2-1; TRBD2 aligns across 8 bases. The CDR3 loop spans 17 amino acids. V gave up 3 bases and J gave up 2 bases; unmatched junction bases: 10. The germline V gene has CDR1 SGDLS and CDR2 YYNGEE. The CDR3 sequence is CASSELGGAGAYNEQFF. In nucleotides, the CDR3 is TGTGCCAGCAGCGAACTCGGGGGGGCCGGCGCCTACAATGAGCAGTTCTTC.

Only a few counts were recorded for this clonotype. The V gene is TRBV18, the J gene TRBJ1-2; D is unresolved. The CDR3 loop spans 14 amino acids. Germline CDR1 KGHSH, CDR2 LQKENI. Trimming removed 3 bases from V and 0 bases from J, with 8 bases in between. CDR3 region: CASSPDGTNYGYTF. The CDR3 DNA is TGTGCCAGCTCACCGGACGGCACTAACTATGGCTACACCTTC.

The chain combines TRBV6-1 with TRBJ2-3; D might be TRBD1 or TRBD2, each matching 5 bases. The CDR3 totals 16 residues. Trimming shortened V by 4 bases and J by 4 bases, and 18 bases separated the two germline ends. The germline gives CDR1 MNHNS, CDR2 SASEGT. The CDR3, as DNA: TGTGCCAGCAGTGCTACGACCCGGGGCACGTCAGATACGCAGTATTTT. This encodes CASSATTRGTSDTQYF.

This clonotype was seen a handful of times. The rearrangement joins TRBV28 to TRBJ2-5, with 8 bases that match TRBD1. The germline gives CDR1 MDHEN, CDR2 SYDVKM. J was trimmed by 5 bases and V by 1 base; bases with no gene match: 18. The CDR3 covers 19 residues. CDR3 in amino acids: CASSLSHRAPGQDRETQYF. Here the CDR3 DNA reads TGTGCCAGCAGTTTATCCCACCGGGCTCCGGGACAGGATAGGGAGACCCAGTACTTC.

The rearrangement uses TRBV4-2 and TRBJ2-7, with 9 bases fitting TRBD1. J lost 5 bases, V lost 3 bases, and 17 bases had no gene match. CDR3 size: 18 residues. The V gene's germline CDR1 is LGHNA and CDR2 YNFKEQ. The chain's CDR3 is CASSHLVAETGGLHEQYF. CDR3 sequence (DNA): TGTGCCAGCAGCCACCTGGTCGCGGAGACAGGGGGTCTTCACGAGCAGTACTTC.

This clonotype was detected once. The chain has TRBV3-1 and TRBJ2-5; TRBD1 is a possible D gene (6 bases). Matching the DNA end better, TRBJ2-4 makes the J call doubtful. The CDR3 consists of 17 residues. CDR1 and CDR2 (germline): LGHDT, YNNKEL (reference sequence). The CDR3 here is CASSQARTELAKNIQYF. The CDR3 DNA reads TGTGCCAGCAGCCAAGCAAGGACAGAGTTAGCCAAAAACATTCAGTACTTC.

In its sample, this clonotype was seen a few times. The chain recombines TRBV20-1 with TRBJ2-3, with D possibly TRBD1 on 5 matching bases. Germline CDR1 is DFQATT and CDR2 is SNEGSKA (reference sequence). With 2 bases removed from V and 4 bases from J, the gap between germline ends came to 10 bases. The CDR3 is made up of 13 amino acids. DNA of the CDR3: TGCAGTGCTAGATCCCAGGGTGCAGATACGCAGTATTTT. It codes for CSARSQGADTQYF.

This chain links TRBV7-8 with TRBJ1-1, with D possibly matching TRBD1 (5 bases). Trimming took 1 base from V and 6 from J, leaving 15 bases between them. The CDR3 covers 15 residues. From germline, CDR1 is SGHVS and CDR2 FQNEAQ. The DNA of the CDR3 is TGTGCCAGCAGCTTAGTCGAGGGCGGGGCTCCTGAAGCTTTCTTT. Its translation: CASSLVEGGAPEAFF.

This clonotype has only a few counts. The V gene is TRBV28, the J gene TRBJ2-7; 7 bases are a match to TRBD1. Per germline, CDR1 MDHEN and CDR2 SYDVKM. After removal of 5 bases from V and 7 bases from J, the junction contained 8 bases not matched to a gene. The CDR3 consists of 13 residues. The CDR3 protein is CASSPPDREEQYF. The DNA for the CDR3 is TGTGCCAGCAGTCCCCCAGACAGGGAGGAGCAGTACTTC.

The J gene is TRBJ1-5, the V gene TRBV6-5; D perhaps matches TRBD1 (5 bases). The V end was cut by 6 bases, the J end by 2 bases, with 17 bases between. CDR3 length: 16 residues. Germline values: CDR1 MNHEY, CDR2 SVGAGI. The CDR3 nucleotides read TGTGCCAGCAGCCCCACCCGGGGCAACGGCAATCAGCCCCAGCATTTT. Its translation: CASSPTRGNGNQPQHF.

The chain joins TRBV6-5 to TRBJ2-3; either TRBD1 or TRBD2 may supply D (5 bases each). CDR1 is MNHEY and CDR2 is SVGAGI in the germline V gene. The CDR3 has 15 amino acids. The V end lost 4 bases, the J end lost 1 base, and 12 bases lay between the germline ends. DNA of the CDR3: TGTGCCAGCAGTTCTGGGGGTGCGGGCACAGATACGCAGTATTTT. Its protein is CASSSGGAGTDTQYF.

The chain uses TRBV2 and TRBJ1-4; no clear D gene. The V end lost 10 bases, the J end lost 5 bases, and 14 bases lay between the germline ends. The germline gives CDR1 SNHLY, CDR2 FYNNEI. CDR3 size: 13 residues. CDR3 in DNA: TGTGCCACCGACCCGGGTCACAATGAAAAACTGTTTTTT. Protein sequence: CATDPGHNEKLFF.

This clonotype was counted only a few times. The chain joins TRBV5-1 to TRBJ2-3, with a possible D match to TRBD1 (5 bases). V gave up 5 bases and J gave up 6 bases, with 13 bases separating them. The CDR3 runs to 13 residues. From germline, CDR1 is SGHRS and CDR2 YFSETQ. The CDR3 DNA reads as TGCGCCAGCAGTATACAGCCAGGGGATACGCAGTATTTT. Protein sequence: CASSIQPGDTQYF.

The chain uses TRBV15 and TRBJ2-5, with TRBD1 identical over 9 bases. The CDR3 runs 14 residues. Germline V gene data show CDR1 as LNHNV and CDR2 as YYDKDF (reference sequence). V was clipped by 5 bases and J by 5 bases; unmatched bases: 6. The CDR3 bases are TGTGCCACCAGCGGAAGGACAGGGGATGAGACCCAGTACTTC. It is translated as CATSGRTGDETQYF. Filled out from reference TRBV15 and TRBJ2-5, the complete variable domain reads DAMVIQNPRYQVTQFGKPVTLSCSQTLNHNVMYWYQQKSSQAPKLLFHYYDKDFNNEADTPDNFQSRRPNTSFCFLDIRSPGLGDTAMYLCATSGRTGDETQYFGPGTRLLVL.

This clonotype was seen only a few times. CDR3 residues: CASSSGEPYEQYF. The CDR3 DNA follows: TGTGCCAGCTCCTCGGGGGAGCCCTACGAGCAGTACTTC. V and J are TRBV19 and TRBJ2-7; the D gene is possibly TRBD2 (6 bases). Germline values: CDR1 LNHDA, CDR2 SQIVND (reference sequence). V was pared by 9 bases and J by 2 bases, with 14 bases between. The CDR3 has 13 amino acids. The variable domain in full, completed from reference TRBV19 and TRBJ2-7, reads DGGITQSPKYLFRKEGQNVTLSCEQNLNHDAMYWYRQDPGQGLRLIYYSQIVNDFQKGDIAEGYSVSREKKESFPLTVTSAQKNPTAFYLCASSSGEPYEQYFGPGTRLTVT.

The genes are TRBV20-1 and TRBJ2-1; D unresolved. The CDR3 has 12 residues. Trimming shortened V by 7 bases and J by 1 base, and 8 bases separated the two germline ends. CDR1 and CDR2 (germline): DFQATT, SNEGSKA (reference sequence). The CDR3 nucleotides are TGCAGTGGTAAGGTATCCTACAATGAGCAGTTCTTC. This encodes CSGKVSYNEQFF.

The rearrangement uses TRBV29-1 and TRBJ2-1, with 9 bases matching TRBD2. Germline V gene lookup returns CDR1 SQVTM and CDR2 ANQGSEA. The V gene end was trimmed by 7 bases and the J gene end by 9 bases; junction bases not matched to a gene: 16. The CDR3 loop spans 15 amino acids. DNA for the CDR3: TGCAGCGCCCGACCCGGGACTAGCTTAGGGGGTGAGCAGTTCTTC. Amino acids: CSARPGTSLGGEQFF.

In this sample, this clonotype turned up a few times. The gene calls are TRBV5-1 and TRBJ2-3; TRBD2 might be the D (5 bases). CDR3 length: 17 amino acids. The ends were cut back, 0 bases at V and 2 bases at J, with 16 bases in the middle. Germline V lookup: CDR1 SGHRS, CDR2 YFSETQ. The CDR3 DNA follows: TGCGCCAGCAGCTTGGCCGCGGGTAGCCCCCCCACAGATACGCAGTATTTT. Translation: CASSLAAGSPPTDTQYF.

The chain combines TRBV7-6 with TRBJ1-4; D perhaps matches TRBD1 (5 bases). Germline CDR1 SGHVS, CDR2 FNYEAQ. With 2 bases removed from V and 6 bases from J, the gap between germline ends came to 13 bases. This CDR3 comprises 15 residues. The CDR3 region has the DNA TGTGCCAGCAGCTTATTTGATGGGGGTTATGAAAAACTGTTTTTT. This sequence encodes CASSLFDGGYEKLFF.

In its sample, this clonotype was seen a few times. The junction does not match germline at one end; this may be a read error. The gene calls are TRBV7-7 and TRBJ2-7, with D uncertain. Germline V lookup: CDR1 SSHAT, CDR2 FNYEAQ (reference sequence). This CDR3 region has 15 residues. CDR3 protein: CASSSSDGGSYEQYF. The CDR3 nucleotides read TGTGCTAGCAGCTCCTCCGACGGCGGCTCCTACGAGCAGTACTTC. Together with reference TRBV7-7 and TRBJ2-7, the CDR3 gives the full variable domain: GAGVSQSPRYKVTKRGQDVTLRCDPISSHATLYWYQQALGQGPEFLTYFNYEAQPDKSGLPSDRFSAERPEGSISTLTIQRTEQRDSAMYRCASSSSDGGSYEQYFGPGTRLTVT.

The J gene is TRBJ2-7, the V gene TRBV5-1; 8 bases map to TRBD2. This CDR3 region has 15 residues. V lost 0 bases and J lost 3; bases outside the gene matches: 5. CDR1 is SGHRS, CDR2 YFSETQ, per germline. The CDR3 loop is CASSLGGGTNYEQYF. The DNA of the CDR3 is TGCGCCAGCAGCTTGGGCGGGGGGACAAACTACGAGCAGTACTTC.

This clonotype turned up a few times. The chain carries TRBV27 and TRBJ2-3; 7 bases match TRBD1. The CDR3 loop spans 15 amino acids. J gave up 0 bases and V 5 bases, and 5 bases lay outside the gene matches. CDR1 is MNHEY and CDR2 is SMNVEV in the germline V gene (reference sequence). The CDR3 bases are TGTGCCAGCAGTGATAGGGGGCTTAGCACAGATACGCAGTATTTT. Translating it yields CASSDRGLSTDTQYF.

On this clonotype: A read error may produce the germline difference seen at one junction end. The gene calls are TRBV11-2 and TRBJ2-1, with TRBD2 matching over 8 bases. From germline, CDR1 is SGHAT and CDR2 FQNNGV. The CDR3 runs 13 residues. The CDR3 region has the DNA TGCGCCAGCGGCTTCGGACTAGCCAATGAGCAGTTCTTC. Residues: CASGFGLANEQFF. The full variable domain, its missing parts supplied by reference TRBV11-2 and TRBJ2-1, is EAGVAQSPRYKIIEKRQSVAFWCNPISGHATLYWYQQILGQGPKLLIQFQNNGVVDDSQLPKDRFSAERLKGVDSTLKIQPAKLEDSAVYLCASGFGLANEQFFGPGTRLTVL.

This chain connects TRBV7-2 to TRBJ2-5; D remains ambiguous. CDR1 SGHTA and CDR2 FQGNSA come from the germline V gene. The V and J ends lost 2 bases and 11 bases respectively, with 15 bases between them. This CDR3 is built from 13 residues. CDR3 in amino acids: CASSLRVPNEQYF. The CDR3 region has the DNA TGTGCCAGCAGCTTAAGGGTGCCGAATGAGCAGTACTTC.

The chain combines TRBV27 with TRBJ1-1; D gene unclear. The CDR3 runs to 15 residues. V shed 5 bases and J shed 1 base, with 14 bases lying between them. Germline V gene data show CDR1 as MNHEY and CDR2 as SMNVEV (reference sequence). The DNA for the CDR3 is TGTGCCAGCAGTCCGCGTTTAGACCCGAACACTGAAGCTTTCTTT. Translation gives CASSPRLDPNTEAFF.

The CDR3 DNA sequence: TGTGCCAGCAGCTTAGCAGACGGTAATTCACCCCTCCACTTT. It encodes CASSLADGNSPLHF. V and J are TRBV7-6 and TRBJ1-6; D is undetermined. CDR1 and CDR2 from the germline V gene are SGHVS and FNYEAQ. The CDR3 has 14 amino acids. The ends were cut back, 0 bases at V and 6 bases at J, with 6 bases in the middle.

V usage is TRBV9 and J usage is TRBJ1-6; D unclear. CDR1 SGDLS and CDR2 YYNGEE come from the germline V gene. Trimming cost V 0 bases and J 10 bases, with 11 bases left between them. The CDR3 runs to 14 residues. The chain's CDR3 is CASSVEAANSPLHF. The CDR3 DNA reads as TGTGCCAGCAGCGTAGAGGCCGCTAACTCACCCCTCCACTTT.

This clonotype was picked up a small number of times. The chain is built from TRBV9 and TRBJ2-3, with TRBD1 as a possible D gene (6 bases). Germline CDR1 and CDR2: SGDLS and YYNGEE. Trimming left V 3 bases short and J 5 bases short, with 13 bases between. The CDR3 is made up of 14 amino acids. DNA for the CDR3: TGTGCCAGCAGCGCGGCAGGGGCGGGAGATACGCAGTATTTT. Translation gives CASSAAGAGDTQYF.